A single sample gave rise to the 24 T cell receptor beta chains below, sequenced in a study of CD8+CD57+ T cells in acquired aplastic anemia. Genomic DNA constituted the template upon which TCR beta VDJ and CDR3 profiling was performed. MiXCR, applied by TCRdb to the reads, yields one record per CDR3 protein. The sample consists of around 190,000 distinct CDR3 sequences, around 60% of them appearing once. Sample: sorted CD4+, CD8+, or CD8+CD57+ T cells (not recorded which) from PBMCs. These receptor sequences come from a human donor in good health.

The V call is TRBV9, the J call TRBJ2-3, with D maybe TRBD1 (6 bases). The CDR3 has 15 amino acids. V was trimmed by 3 bases and J by 0 bases, leaving 11 bases between them. Germline CDR1 is SGDLS and CDR2 is YYNGEE. The CDR3 reads CASSDRDQSTDTQYF. As DNA, the CDR3 is TGTGCCAGCAGCGACAGGGACCAAAGCACAGATACGCAGTATTTT.

The rearrangement uses TRBV28 and TRBJ2-7, with D possibly being TRBD2 (6 bases). The CDR3 has 14 residues. Per germline, CDR1 MDHEN and CDR2 SYDVKM. V was pared by 6 bases and J by 3 bases, with 15 bases between. The CDR3: CASRTTAGGYEQYF. CDR3 nucleotide sequence: TGTGCCAGCAGGACTACAGCGGGCGGCTACGAGCAGTACTTC.

On this clonotype itself: The junction shows a germline mismatch at one end, possibly a read error. The chain has TRBV12-3 or TRBV12-4 and TRBJ2-1; the match to TRBD1 covers 7 bases. There are 12 residues in the CDR3. The CDR3 sequence is CASTTGWNEQLF. The CDR3 DNA reads as TGTGCCAGCACGACAGGGTGGAATGAGCAGCTCTTC.

CDR3 DNA sequence: TGCGCCAGCAGCCAAGATGGTGGCGGGGGGTTTTACGAGCAGTTCTTC. It encodes CASSQDGGGGFYEQFF. This chain links TRBV4-1 with TRBJ2-1; 8 positions agree with TRBD2. In germline, CDR1 is MGHRA, CDR2 YSYEKL. The CDR3 consists of 16 residues. J lost 10 bases, V lost 0 bases, and 11 bases had no gene match.

The V and J genes are TRBV7-8 and TRBJ2-2; D gene uncertain. The CDR3 runs 18 residues. CDR1 is SGHVS and CDR2 is FQNEAQ in the germline V gene. The ends were cut back, 1 base at V and 4 bases at J, with 19 bases in the middle. DNA for the CDR3: TGTGCCAGCAGCTTAGAGATATGGGGTGGACGTGGCACCGGGGAGCTGTTTTTT. Translation gives CASSLEIWGGRGTGELFF.

The V call is TRBV18, the J call TRBJ2-2; D call uncertain. The CDR3 consists of 16 residues. Trimming cost V 3 bases and J 3 bases, with 14 bases left between them. The germline V gene encodes CDR1 KGHSH and CDR2 LQKENI. The CDR3 sequence is CASSPIFGLDTGELFF. The CDR3 coding sequence is TGTGCCAGCTCACCTATCTTTGGGCTGGACACCGGGGAGCTGTTTTTT.

This clonotype appeared many times. The V and J genes are TRBV14 and TRBJ1-2, with D perhaps matching TRBD1 (6 bases). V was cut by 4 bases and J by 4 bases, with 19 bases left in between. The germline CDR1 and CDR2 sequences are SGHDN and FVKESK. The CDR3 is 16 amino acids. The CDR3 DNA is TGTGCCAGCAGCCCTCATTCTATCGACAGGTCCTATGGCTACACCTTC. As protein: CASSPHSIDRSYGYTF. Full variable domain (rest looked up from reference TRBV14 and TRBJ1-2): EAGVTQFPSHSVIEKGQTVTLRCDPISGHDNLYWYRRVMGKEIKFLLHFVKESKQDESGMPNNRFLAERTGGTYSTLKVQPAELEDSGVYFCASSPHSIDRSYGYTFGSGTRLTVV.

This clonotype has just a few counts. The CDR3 loop reads CASSFDPRREQYF. CDR3 nucleotide sequence: TGTGCCAGCAGCTTTGACCCGAGGAGGGAGCAGTACTTC. The J gene is TRBJ2-7, the V gene TRBV7-2, with D possibly TRBD2 on 5 matching bases. Germline CDR1 SGHTA, CDR2 FQGNSA. CDR3 length: 13 amino acids. Trimming cost V 3 bases and J 7 bases, with 13 bases left between them.

This clonotype was recorded many times. This chain joins TRBV19 and TRBJ2-2, with D possibly called TRBD1 or TRBD2 (7 bases each). The CDR3 contains 17 residues. Germline V CDR1 and CDR2: LNHDA, SQIVND (reference sequence). The V gene lost 3 bases and the J gene lost 4 bases, with 18 bases spanning the gap. Here the CDR3 DNA reads TGTGCCAGTAGTATGCGGTGGGAGGGGGCTACCACCGGGGAGCTGTTTTTT. Translating gives CASSMRWEGATTGELFF.

Comment on this clonotype: The conserved phenylalanine or tryptophan is not found at the CDR3 terminus, so this likely reflects a read error. The chain combines TRBV12-3 or TRBV12-4 with TRBJ2-5; D uncertain. The CDR3 length is 12 residues. The V gene lost 8 bases and the J gene lost 4 bases, with 11 bases spanning the gap. Here the CDR3 reads CASSPLGETQYL. CDR3 in DNA: TGTGCCAGCTCACCCCTCGGAGAGACCCAGTACCTC.

This clonotype was detected many times. V usage is TRBV11-2 and J usage is TRBJ2-7; tentatively, D is TRBD1 or TRBD2 (6 bases each). V was trimmed by 5 bases and J by 3 bases, leaving 14 bases between them. CDR3 length: 14 amino acids. Germline assignment: CDR1 SGHAT and CDR2 FQNNGV. CDR3 in amino acids: CASSPTGGGYEQYF. The CDR3 DNA follows: TGTGCCAGCAGCCCGACTGGAGGGGGCTACGAGCAGTACTTC.

On this clonotype itself: Mismatch with germline at one junction end may stem from a read error. The CDR3 coding sequence is TGTGCCAGTAGTATGGACAGGGGGGCTGGCAATCAGCCCCTGCATTTT. Translation: CASSMDRGAGNQPLHF. The J gene is TRBJ1-5, the V gene TRBV19; 10 positions agree with TRBD1. CDR3 size: 16 residues. Germline CDR1 is LNHDA and CDR2 is SQIVND (reference sequence).

This clonotype has just a few counts. The chain is built from TRBV7-8 and TRBJ1-2, with D unresolved. The germline gives CDR1 SGHVS, CDR2 FQNEAQ. V was pared by 2 bases and J by 5 bases, with 9 bases between. CDR3 size: 13 residues. For the CDR3, the DNA is TGTGCCAGCAGCTTATTGACGGATTATGGCTACACCTTC. The encoded protein is CASSLLTDYGYTF.

The V gene is TRBV7-8, the J gene TRBJ1-1; no firm D call. Trimming pared 0 bases from V and 5 bases from J, leaving 10 bases between. This CDR3 contains 14 residues. Germline CDR1 reads SGHVS; CDR2 reads FQNEAQ. CDR3 nucleotide sequence: TGTGCCAGCAGCTTAGCCCTAAGAGGGACTGAAGCTTTCTTT. Translated, it gives CASSLALRGTEAFF.

V gene TRBV20-1 combines with J gene TRBJ2-1; 11 bases line up with TRBD2. The germline CDR1 and CDR2 sequences are DFQATT and SNEGSKA (reference sequence). CDR3 size: 16 residues. J gave up 0 bases and V 5 bases, and 6 bases lay outside the gene matches. CDR3 amino acids: CSAPTSGRVSYNEQFF. In nucleotides, the CDR3 is TGCAGTGCTCCCACTAGCGGGAGAGTCTCCTACAATGAGCAGTTCTTC.

The chain joins TRBV24-1 to TRBJ2-5; tentatively, D is TRBD2 (7 bases). The CDR3 has 14 residues. Germline assignment: CDR1 KGHDR and CDR2 SFDVKD. V lost 5 bases and J 5 bases, leaving 14 bases between the germline ends. CDR3 in amino acids: CATSARGGSETQYF. DNA of the CDR3: TGTGCCACCAGTGCTAGGGGGGGGTCCGAGACCCAGTACTTC.

The table lists this clonotype with a few counts. V and J are TRBV30 and TRBJ1-5; D perhaps matches TRBD1 (5 bases). The CDR3 is 15 residues long. V lost 0 bases to trimming and J lost 0 bases, with 9 bases between them. From germline, CDR1 is GTSNPN and CDR2 SVGIG (reference sequence). The CDR3 region has the DNA TGTGCCTGGAGTGTCGGGGGGTATAGCAATCAGCCCCAGCATTTT. It codes for CAWSVGGYSNQPQHF.

This rearrangement joins TRBV9 to TRBJ1-2; possibly TRBD1 for D (6 bases). V lost 2 bases, J lost 7 bases, and 12 bases lay in between. The CDR3 contains 13 residues. Germline assignment: CDR1 SGDLS and CDR2 YYNGEE. The DNA of the CDR3 is TGTGCCAGCAGCGTTACAGGGTACGGTGGCTACACCTTC. Translated: CASSVTGYGGYTF. Full variable domain (missing parts from reference TRBV9 and TRBJ1-2): DSGVTQTPKHLITATGQRVTLRCSPRSGDLSVYWYQQSLDQGLQFLIQYYNGEERAKGNILERFSAQQFPDLHSELNLSSLELGDSALYFCASSVTGYGGYTFGSGTRLTVV.

CDR3 nucleotide sequence: TGTGCCAGCAGGCCGGGACAGGGAGGGACCGGGGAGCTGTTTTTT. It encodes CASRPGQGGTGELFF. V and J are TRBV2 and TRBJ2-2, with 9 bases that match TRBD1. The CDR3 length is 15 residues. Germline V gene lookup returns CDR1 SNHLY and CDR2 FYNNEI. Trimming cost V 6 bases and J 5 bases; bases outside gene matches: 7.

This clonotype was seen once. One junction end disagrees with the germline gene, perhaps due to a read error. V usage is TRBV5-1 and J usage is TRBJ2-7, with D perhaps TRBD1 (6 bases). The CDR3 sequence is 13 residues long. From germline, CDR1 is SGHRS and CDR2 YFSETQ. CDR3 residues: CASSERTVGEQYF. CDR3 coding DNA: TGTGCCAGCAGCGAAAGGACAGTGGGCGAGCAGTACTTC.

The genes are TRBV20-1 and TRBJ2-7, with D perhaps matching TRBD1 (5 bases). CDR3 length equals 13 residues. V lost 5 bases and J 2 bases, leaving 13 bases between the germline ends. Per germline, CDR1 DFQATT and CDR2 SNEGSKA (reference sequence). The CDR3 protein is CSAYDRSAYEQYF. CDR3 in DNA: TGCAGTGCTTACGACAGATCAGCCTACGAGCAGTACTTC.

This clonotype was seen only once. The chain links TRBV12-3 or TRBV12-4 to TRBJ2-1; D unclear. The CDR3 runs 13 residues. The V gene lost 3 bases and the J gene lost 6 bases, with 9 bases spanning the gap. This chain's CDR3 is CASSFDMINEQFF. The CDR3 region has the DNA TGTGCCAGCAGTTTTGATATGATCAATGAGCAGTTCTTC.

In this sample, this clonotype turned up a few times. This rearrangement joins TRBV28 to TRBJ1-3; TRBD1 matches 10 bases. V lost 4 bases to trimming and J lost 2 bases; unmatched junction nucleotides: 5. The CDR3 is made up of 16 amino acids. Germline V gene lookup returns CDR1 MDHEN and CDR2 SYDVKM. CDR3 in amino acids: CASSSRQGAAGNTIYF. The CDR3 nucleotides read TGTGCCAGCAGTTCTCGACAGGGGGCGGCTGGAAACACCATATATTTT. The full variable domain, in which reference TRBV28 and TRBJ1-3 provide the parts outside the CDR3, is DVKVTQSSRYLVKRTGEKVFLECVQDMDHENMFWYRQDPGLGLRLIYFSYDVKMKEKGDIPEGYSVSREKKERFSLILESASTNQTSMYLCASSSRQGAAGNTIYFGEGSWLTVV.

This chain connects TRBV28 to TRBJ2-7, with D perhaps given as TRBD1 or TRBD2 (5 bases each). Trimming cost V 6 bases and J 0 bases, with 15 bases left between them. Germline CDR1 is MDHEN and CDR2 is SYDVKM. The CDR3 spans 15 residues. CDR3 in amino acids: CASSRAGTASYEQYF. The CDR3 coding sequence is TGTGCCAGCAGCCGTGCTGGGACGGCCTCCTACGAGCAGTACTTC. Full variable domain (rest looked up from reference TRBV28 and TRBJ2-7): DVKVTQSSRYLVKRTGEKVFLECVQDMDHENMFWYRQDPGLGLRLIYFSYDVKMKEKGDIPEGYSVSREKKERFSLILESASTNQTSMYLCASSRAGTASYEQYFGPGTRLTVT.